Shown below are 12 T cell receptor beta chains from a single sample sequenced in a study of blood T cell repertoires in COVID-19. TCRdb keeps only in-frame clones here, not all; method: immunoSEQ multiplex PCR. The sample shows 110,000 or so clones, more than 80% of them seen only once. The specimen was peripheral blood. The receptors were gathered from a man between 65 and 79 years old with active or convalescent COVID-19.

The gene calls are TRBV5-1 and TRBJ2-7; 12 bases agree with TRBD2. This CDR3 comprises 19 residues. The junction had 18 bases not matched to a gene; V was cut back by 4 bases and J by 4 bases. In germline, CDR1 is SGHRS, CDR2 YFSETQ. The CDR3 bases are TGCGCCAGCAGCCCAAGGGGCCTAGCGGGAGGGTTAAATCAGTACGAGCAGTACTTC. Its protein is CASSPRGLAGGLNQYEQYF.

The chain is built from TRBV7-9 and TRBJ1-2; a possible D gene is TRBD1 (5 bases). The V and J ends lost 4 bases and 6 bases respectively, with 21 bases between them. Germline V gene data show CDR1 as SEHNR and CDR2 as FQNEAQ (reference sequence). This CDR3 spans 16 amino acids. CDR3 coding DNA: TGTGCCAGCAGCTCCGCTGGGGCAGGGATGCTCGATGGCTACACCTTC. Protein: CASSSAGAGMLDGYTF.

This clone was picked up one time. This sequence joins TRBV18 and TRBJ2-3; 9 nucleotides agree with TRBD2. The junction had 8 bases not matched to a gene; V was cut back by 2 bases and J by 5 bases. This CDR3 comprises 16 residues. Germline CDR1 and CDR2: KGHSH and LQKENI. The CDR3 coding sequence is TGTGCCAGCTCACCAGATCCTAGCGGGAAGTTAGATACGCAGTATTTT. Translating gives CASSPDPSGKLDTQYF.

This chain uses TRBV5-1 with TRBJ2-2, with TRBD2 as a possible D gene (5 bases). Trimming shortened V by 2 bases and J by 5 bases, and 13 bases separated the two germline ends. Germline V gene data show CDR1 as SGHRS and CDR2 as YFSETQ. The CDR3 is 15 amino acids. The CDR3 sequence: CASSFLASKTGELFF. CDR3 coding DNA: TGCGCCAGCAGCTTTTTAGCGTCAAAAACCGGGGAGCTGTTTTTT.

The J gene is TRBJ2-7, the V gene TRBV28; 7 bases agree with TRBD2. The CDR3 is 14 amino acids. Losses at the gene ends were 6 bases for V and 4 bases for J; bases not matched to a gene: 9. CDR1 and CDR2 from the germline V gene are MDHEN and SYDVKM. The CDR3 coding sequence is TGTGCCAGCAGCCTAGCGGTCACTGGATACGAGCAGTACTTC. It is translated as CASSLAVTGYEQYF.

The CDR3 nucleotides read TGCGCCAGCAGCTTGGGGCTAGCGGGGGACAATGAGCAGTTCTTC. This encodes CASSLGLAGDNEQFF. The gene calls are TRBV5-1 and TRBJ2-1; 10 positions agree with TRBD2. V trimming: 0 bases; J trimming: 5 bases; junction bases outside the gene matches: 2. The CDR3 length is 15 residues. Looked up from germline, CDR1 is SGHRS and CDR2 is YFSETQ.

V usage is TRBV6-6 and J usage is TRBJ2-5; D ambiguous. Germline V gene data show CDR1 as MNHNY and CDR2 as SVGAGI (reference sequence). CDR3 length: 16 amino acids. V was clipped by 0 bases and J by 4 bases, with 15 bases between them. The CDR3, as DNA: TGTGCCAGCAGTTACTCGGTGGCGGCCGTCGGAGAGACCCAGTACTTC. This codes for CASSYSVAAVGETQYF.

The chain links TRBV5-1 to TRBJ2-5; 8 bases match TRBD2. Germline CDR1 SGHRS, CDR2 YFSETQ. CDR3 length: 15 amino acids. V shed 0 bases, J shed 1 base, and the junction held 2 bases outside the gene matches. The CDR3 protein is CASSLAGGTQETQYF. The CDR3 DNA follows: TGCGCCAGCAGCTTGGCGGGGGGGACCCAAGAGACCCAGTACTTC.

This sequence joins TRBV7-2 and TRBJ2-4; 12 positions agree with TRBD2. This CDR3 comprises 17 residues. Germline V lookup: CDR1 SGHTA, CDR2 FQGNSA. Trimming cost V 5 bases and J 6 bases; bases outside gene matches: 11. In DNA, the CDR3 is TGTGCCAGCAGCCTGGGACTAGCGGGCTCCCCCGGAAACATTCAGTACTTC. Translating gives CASSLGLAGSPGNIQYF.

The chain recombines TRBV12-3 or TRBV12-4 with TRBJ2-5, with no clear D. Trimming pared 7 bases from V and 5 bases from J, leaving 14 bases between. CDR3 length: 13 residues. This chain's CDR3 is CASTGSRWETQYF. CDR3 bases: TGTGCCAGCACCGGGTCTCGCTGGGAGACCCAGTACTTC.

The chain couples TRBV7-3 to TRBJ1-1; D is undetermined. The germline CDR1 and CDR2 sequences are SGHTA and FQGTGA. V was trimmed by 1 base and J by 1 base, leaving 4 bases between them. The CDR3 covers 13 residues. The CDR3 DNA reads TGTGCCAGCAGCTTAAACAAGAACACTGAAGCTTTCTTT. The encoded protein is CASSLNKNTEAFF. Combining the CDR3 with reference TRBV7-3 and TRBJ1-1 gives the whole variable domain GAGVSQTPSNKVTEKGKYVELRCDPISGHTALYWYRQSLGQGPEFLIYFQGTGAADDSGLPNDRFFAVRPEGSVSTLKIQRTERGDSAVYLCASSLNKNTEAFFGQGTRLTVV.

CDR3 DNA sequence: TGTGCCAGCAGTCTAGGGACAGTCTATGGCTACACCTTC. Its translation: CASSLGTVYGYTF. The chain recombines TRBV3-1 (or the pseudogene TRBV3-2) with TRBJ1-2; TRBD1 agrees at 7 bases. From germline, CDR1 is LGHDT and CDR2 YNNKEL (reference sequence). Trimming cost V 6 bases and J 4 bases; bases outside gene matches: 5. There are 13 residues in the CDR3.